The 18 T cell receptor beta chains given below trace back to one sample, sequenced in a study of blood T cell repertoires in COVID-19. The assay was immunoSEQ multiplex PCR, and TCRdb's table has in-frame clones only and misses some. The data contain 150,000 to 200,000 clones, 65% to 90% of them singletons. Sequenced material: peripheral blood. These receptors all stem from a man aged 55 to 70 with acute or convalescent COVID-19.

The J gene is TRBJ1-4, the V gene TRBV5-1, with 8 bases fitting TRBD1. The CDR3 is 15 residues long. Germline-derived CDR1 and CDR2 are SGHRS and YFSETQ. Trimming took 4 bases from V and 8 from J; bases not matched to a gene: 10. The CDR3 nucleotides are TGCGCCAGCAGCCTGCAGGACAGGGTTTACGAAAAACTGTTTTTT. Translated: CASSLQDRVYEKLFF.

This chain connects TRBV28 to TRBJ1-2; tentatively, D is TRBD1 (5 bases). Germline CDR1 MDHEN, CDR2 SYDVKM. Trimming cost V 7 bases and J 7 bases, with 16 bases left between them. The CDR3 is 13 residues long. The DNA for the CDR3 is TGTGCCAGCACTCGAGACCCAAGGGGTGGCTACACCTTC. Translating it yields CASTRDPRGGYTF.

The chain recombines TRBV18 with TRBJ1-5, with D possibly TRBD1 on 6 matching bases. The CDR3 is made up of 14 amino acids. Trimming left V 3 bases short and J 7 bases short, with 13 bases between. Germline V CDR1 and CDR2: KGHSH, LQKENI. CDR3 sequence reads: CASSPTGNRQPQHF. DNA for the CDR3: TGTGCCAGCTCACCTACAGGGAACCGCCAGCCCCAGCATTTT.

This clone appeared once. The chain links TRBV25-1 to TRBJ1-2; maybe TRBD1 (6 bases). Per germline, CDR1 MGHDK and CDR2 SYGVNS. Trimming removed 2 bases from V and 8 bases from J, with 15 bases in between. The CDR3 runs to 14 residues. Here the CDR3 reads CASSEQGYTGGYTF. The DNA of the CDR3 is TGTGCCAGCAGTGAACAGGGGTATACAGGCGGCTACACCTTC.

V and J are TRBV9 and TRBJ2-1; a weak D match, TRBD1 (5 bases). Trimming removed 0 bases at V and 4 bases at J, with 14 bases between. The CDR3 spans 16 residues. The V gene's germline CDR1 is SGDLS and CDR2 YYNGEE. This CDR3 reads CASSVAAGLGYNEQFF. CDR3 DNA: TGTGCCAGCAGCGTAGCTGCAGGGCTCGGATACAATGAGCAGTTCTTC.

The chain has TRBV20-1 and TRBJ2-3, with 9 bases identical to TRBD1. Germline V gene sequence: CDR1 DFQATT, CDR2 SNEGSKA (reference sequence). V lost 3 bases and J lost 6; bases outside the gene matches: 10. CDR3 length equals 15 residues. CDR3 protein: CSASTLGQGEDTQYF. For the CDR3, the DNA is TGCAGTGCTAGTACCCTGGGACAGGGTGAGGATACGCAGTATTTT.

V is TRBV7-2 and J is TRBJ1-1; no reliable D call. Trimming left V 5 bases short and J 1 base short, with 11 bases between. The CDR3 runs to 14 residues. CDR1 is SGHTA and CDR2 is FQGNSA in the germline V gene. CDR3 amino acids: CASSTRHWNTEAFF. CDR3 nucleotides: TGTGCCAGCAGCACTCGACACTGGAACACTGAAGCTTTCTTT.

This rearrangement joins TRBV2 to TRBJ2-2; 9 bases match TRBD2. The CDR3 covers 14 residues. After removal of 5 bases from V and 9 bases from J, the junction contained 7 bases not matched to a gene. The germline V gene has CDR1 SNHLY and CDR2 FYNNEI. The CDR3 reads CASSFESGRRELFF. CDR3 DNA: TGTGCCAGCAGTTTCGAAAGCGGGAGGCGGGAGCTGTTTTTT.

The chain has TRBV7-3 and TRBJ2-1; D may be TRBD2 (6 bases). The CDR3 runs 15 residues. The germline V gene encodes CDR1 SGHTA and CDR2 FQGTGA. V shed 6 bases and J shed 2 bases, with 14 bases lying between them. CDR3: CASRQAGGAYNEQFF. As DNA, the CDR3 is TGTGCCAGCAGACAGGCAGGAGGGGCCTACAATGAGCAGTTCTTC.

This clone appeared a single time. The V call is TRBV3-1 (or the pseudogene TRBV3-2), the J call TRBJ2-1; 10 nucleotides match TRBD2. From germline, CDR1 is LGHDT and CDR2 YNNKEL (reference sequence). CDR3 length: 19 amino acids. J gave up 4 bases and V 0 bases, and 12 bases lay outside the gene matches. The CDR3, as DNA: TGTGCCAGCAGCCAAGATGTGAGTGGTAGCGGGAGGTGGTACAATGAGCAGTTCTTC. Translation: CASSQDVSGSGRWYNEQFF.

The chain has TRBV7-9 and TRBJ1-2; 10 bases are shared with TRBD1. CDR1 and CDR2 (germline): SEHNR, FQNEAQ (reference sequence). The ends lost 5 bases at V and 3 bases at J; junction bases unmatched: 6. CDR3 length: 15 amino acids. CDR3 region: CASSVGTGVDYGYTF. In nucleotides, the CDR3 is TGTGCCAGCAGCGTCGGGACAGGGGTGGACTATGGCTACACCTTC.

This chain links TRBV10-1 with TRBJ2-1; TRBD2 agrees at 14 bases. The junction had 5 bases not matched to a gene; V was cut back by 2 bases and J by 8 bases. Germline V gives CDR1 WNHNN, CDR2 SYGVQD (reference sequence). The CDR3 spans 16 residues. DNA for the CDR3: TGCGCCAGCAGTGAGACCGGGACTAGCGGGAGTTATGAGCAGTTCTTC. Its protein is CASSETGTSGSYEQFF.

The CDR3: CASALRETGTGELFF. The CDR3 DNA sequence: TGTGCCAGCGCCCTTCGCGAGACAGGGACCGGGGAGCTGTTTTTT. The chain uses TRBV6-1 and TRBJ2-2; 7 bases are shared with TRBD1. The CDR3 sequence is 15 residues long. V trimming: 8 bases; J trimming: 5 bases; junction bases outside the gene matches: 11. Germline V lookup: CDR1 MNHNS, CDR2 SASEGT.

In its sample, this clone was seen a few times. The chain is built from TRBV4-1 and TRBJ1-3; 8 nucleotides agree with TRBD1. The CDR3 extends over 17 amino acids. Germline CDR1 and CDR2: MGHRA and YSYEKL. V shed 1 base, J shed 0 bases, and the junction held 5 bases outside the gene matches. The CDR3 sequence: CASSQVGQGVSGNTIYF. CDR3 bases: TGCGCCAGCAGCCAAGTCGGACAGGGCGTCTCTGGAAACACCATATATTTT.

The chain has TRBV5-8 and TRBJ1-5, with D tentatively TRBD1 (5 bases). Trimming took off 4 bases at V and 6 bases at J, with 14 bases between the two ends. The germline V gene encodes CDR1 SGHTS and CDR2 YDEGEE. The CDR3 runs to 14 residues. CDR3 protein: CASSHAGVGQPQHF. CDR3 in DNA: TGTGCCAGCAGCCATGCGGGGGTAGGTCAGCCCCAGCATTTT.

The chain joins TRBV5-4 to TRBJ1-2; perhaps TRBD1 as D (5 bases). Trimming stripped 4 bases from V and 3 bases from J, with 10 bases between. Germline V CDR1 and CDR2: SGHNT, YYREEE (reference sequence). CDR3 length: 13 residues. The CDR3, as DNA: TGTGCCAGCAGCCCCCAGGGTGACTATGGCTACACCTTC. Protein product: CASSPQGDYGYTF. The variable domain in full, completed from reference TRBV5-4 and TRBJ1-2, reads ETGVTQSPTHLIKTRGQQVTLRCSSQSGHNTVSWYQQALGQGPQFIFQYYREEENGRGNFPPRFSGLQFPNYSSELNVNALELDDSALYLCASSPQGDYGYTFGSGTRLTVV.

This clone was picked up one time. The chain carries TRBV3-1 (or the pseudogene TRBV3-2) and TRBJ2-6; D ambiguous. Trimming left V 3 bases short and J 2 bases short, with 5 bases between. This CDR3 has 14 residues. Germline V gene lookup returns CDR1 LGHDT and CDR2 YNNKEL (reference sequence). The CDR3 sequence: CASSQGTGANVLTF. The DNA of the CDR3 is TGTGCCAGCAGCCAGGGCACTGGGGCCAACGTCCTGACTTTC.

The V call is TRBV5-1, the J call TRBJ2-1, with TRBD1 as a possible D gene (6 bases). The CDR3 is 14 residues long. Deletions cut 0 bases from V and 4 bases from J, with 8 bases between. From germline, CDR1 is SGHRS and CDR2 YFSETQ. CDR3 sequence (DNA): TGCGCCAGCAGCTTGGGAGGGGGATACAATGAGCAGTTCTTC. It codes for CASSLGGGYNEQFF. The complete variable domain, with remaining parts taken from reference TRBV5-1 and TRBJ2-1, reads KAGVTQTPRYLIKTRGQQVTLSCSPISGHRSVSWYQQTPGQGLQFLFEYFSETQRNKGNFPGRFSGRQFSNSRSEMNVSTLELGDSALYLCASSLGGGYNEQFFGPGTRLTVL.